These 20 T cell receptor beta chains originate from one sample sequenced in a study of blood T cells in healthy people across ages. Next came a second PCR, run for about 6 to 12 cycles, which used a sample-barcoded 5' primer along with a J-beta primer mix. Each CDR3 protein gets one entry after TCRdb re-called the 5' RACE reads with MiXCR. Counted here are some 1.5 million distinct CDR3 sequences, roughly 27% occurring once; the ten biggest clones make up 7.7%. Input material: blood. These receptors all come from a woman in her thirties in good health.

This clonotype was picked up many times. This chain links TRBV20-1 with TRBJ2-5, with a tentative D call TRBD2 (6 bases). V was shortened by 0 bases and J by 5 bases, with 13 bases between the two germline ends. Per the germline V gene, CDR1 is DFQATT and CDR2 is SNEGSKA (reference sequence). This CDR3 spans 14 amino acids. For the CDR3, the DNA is TGCAGTGCTAGAGACCCGGGACTCCAGGAGACCCAGTACTTC. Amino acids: CSARDPGLQETQYF.

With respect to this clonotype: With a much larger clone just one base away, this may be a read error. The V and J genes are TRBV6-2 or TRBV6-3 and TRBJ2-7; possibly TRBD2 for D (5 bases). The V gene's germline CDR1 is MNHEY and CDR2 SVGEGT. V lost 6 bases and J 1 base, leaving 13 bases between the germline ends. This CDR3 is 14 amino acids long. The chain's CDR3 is CASRRVVISYEQYF. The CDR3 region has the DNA TGTGCCAGCAGGAGGGTCGTAATATCCTACGAGCAGTACTTC.

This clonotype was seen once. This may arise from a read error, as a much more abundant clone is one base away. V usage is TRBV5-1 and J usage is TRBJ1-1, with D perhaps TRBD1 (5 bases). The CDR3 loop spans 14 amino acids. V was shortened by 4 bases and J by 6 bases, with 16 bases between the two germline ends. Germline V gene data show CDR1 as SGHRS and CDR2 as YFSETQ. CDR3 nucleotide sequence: TGCGCCAGCAGCCCATGGACAAGTACCGCTGAAGCTTTCTTT. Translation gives CASSPWTSTAEAFF.

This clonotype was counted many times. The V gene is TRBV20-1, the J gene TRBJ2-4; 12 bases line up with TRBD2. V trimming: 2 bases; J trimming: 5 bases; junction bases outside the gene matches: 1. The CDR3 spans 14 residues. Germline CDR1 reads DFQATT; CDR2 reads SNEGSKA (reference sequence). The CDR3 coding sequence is TGCAGTGCTAGACTAGCGGGGGGGGAAAACATTCAGTACTTC. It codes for CSARLAGGENIQYF.

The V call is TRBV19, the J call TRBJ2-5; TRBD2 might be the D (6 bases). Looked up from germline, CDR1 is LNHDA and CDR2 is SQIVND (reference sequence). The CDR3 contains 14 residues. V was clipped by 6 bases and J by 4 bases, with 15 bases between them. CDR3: CASRVYGGGETQYF. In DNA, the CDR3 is TGTGCCAGTAGGGTATATGGGGGAGGAGAGACCCAGTACTTC.

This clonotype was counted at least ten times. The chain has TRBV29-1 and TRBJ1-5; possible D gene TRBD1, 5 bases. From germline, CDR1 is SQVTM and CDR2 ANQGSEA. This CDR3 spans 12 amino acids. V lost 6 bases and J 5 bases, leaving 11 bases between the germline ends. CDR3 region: CSVAMGDQPQHF. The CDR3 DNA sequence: TGCAGCGTCGCAATGGGGGATCAGCCCCAGCATTTT.

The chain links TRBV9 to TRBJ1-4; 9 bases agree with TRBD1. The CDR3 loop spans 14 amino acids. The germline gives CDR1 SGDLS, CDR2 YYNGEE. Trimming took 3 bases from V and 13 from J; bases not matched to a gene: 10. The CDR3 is CASSGDRDPKGLFF. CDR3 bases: TGTGCCAGCAGCGGGGACAGGGACCCAAAAGGACTGTTTTTT.

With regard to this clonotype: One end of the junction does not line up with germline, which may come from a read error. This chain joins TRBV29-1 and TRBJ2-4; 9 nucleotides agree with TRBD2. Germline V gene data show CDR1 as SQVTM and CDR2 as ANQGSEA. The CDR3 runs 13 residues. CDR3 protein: CNVDPSGVGEQYF. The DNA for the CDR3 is TGCAACGTTGACCCTAGCGGGGTTGGGGAGCAGTACTTC.

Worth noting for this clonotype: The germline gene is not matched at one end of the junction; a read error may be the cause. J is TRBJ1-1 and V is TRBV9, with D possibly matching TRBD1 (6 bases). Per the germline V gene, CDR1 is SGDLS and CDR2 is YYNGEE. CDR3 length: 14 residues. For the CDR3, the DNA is TGTGCCAGCAGCGTAGTAAGGGGGAACCCTGAAGCTTTCTTT. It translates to CASSVVRGNPEAFF.

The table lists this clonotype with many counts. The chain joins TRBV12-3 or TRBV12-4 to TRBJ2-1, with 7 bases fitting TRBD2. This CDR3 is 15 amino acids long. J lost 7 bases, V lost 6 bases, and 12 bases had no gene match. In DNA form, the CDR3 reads TGTGCCAGCAGGTTGAGCGGGAAGGAGTGGAATGAGCAGTTCTTC. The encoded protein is CASRLSGKEWNEQFF.

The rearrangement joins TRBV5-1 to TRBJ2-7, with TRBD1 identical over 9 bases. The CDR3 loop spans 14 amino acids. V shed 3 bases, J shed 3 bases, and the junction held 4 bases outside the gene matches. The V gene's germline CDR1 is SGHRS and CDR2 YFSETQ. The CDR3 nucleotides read TGCGCCAGCAGCTGGGAGGGACAGGGCTACGAGCAGTACTTC. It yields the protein CASSWEGQGYEQYF.

This chain's CDR3 is CASSLQSSGSNEQFF. The CDR3 nucleotides are TGCGCCAGCAGCTTGCAATCTAGCGGGAGCAATGAGCAGTTCTTC. The rearrangement links TRBV5-1 to TRBJ2-1; 10 bases align to TRBD2. V shed 1 base and J 6 bases; nucleotides not matched to a gene: 4. The CDR3 runs to 15 residues. The V gene's germline CDR1 is SGHRS and CDR2 YFSETQ.

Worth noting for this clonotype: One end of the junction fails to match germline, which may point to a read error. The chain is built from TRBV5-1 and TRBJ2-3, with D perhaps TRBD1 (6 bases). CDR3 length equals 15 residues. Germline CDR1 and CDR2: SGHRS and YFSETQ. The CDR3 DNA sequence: TGCGCCAACAGCTTAGGTGGGGGCGCCACAGATACGCAGTATTTT. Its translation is CANSLGGGATDTQYF.

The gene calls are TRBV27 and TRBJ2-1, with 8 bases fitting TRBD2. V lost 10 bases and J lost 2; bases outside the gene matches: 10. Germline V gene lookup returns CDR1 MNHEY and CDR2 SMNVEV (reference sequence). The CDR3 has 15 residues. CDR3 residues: CATVESGSAYNEQFF. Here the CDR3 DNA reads TGTGCCACGGTCGAGAGCGGGAGCGCCTACAATGAGCAGTTCTTC.

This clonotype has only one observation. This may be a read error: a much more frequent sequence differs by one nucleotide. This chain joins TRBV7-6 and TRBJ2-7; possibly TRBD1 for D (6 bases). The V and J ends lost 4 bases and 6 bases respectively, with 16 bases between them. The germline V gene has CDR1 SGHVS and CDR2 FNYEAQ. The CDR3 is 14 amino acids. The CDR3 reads CASSWTRGEGEQYF. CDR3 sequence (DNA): TGTGCCAGCAGCTGGACCAGGGGAGAGGGCGAGCAGTACTTC.

CDR3 nucleotide sequence: TGTGCCAGCAGCCCCTCTGAGGATGGCTACACCTTC. Encoded protein: CASSPSEDGYTF. This rearrangement joins TRBV5-5 to TRBJ1-2, with D hard to call. The germline V gene has CDR1 SGHKS and CDR2 YYEKEE (reference sequence). V lost 4 bases and J lost 6, with 10 bases in between. CDR3 length: 12 amino acids.

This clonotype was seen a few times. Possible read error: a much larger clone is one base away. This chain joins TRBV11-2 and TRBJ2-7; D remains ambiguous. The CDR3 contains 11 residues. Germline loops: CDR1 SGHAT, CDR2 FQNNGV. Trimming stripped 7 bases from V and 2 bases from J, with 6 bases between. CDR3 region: CASTTAYEQYF. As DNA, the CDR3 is TGTGCCAGCACCACCGCCTACGAGCAGTACTTC.

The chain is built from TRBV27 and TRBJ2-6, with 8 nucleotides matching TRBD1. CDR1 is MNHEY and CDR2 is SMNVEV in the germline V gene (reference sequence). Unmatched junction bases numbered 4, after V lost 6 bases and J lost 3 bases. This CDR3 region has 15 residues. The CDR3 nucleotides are TGTGCCAGCAGACCGACAGGGGTTGGGGCCAACGTCCTGACTTTC. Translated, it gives CASRPTGVGANVLTF.

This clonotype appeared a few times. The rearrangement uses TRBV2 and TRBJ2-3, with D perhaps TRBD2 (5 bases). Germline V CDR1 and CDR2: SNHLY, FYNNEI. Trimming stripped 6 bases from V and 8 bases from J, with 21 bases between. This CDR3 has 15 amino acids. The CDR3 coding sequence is TGTGCCAGCAGAGCCGGGGAGCAATCCCTTGGTACGCAGTATTTT. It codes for CASRAGEQSLGTQYF. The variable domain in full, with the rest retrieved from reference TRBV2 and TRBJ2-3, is EPEVTQTPSHQVTQMGQEVILRCVPISNHLYFYWYRQILGQKVEFLVSFYNNEISEKSEIFDDQFSVERPDGSNFTLKIRSTKLEDSAMYFCASRAGEQSLGTQYFGPGTRLTVL.

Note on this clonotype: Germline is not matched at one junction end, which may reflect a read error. CDR3 sequence: CASRQSNRAGHTF. In nucleotides, the CDR3 is TGTGCCAGCAGGCAATCAAACAGGGCTGGCCACACCTTC. The chain joins TRBV6-5 to TRBJ1-2; perhaps TRBD1 as D (6 bases). Germline CDR1 is MNHEY and CDR2 is SVGAGI. The CDR3 has 13 residues.